This T cell receptor (beta chain) was retrieved from a study of T cells in Graves' hyperthyroidism and ophthalmopathy (dated by TCRdb to about 2019). Regarding the study in general: Peripheral blood samples were taken at initial diagnosis, before any treatment was given. A discovery cohort of about 100 patients, approximately 45 with Graves' ophthalmopathy and approximately 55 with stable Graves' hyperthyroidism, was used to find distinguishing TCR V-J signatures. Prospective prediction of ophthalmopathy was tested in an independent validation cohort consisting of about 19 hyperthyroidism patients and around 16 patients who later progressed to ophthalmopathy. The approximately 98 discovery patients were randomly divided into training and test sets at a 7:3 ratio. The study also compared thyroid tissue and blood T-cell repertoires from a handful of Graves' hyperthyroidism patients. Following sampling, methimazole starting at 30 mg daily was given to hyperthyroidism patients, and high-dose intravenous methylprednisolone was given to ophthalmopathy patients. The paper reports TCR Vbeta CDR3 sequencing of approximately 140 peripheral blood samples: around 45 ophthalmopathy, over 70 hyperthyroidism and approximately 17 progressor patients. General conclusions and limits of the study: During validation, the model predicted progression to ophthalmopathy a median of roughly six months ahead of onset, with 60% to 71% sensitivity and 72.22% specificity. Sample size was not statistically predetermined, and investigators were not blinded to group allocation. Most expanded thyroid clonotypes (frequency above 0.001) were also found in blood, which suggests that blood repertoires may mirror thyroid immune responses. In cross-validation, a model built on a 13 V-J signature told ophthalmopathy apart from stable hyperthyroidism with less than 90% sensitivity and about 81% specificity, and in testing the same model reached 80%/75%.

This clonotype occurred once. Its antigen is not yet known. No much larger clone is present one base from it, and per-base qualities are unavailable. One read represents weak support. The CDR3 spans 15 residues, from the cysteine through the phenylalanine. Here the CDR3 DNA is all that survives: 45 bases in frame from base 1. Taken from the germline V gene, the CDR1 and CDR2 loops are KGHDR and SFDVKD. Trimming accounts for 4 bases at V and 4 bases at J, while the number of junction bases matched to no gene is 6. TCR beta CDR3 regions were amplified from RNA transcripts. A first-round RT-PCR of the TCR CDR3 used the HTBI primer set with the Qiagen OneStep RT-PCR kit. The libraries were constructed in a second round of multiplex PCR and then size-selected and purified. The libraries were sequenced on an Illumina HiSeq2000 using paired-end 100 bp reads. The study's processing was this. Raw data were processed with SOAPnuke, discarding reads with adapters, uncalled bases, mean Phred below 15, or no exact constant-primer or identifier match. High-quality paired reads were merged using COPE v1.2.5, and each unique nucleotide sequence was defined as a clonotype. Clonotypes were aligned to IMGT TRBV, TRBD and TRBJ reference segments using MiTCR v1.1. The analysis was restricted to V-J combinations with a frequency above 0.0001, which together covered about 99% of the repertoires. A TCS score was defined as the ratio of F50 (clonal expansion) to E x V (chaos), with BLOSUM62-based TCRdist applied between CDR3 peptides within each V-J. Welch's t-statistics and random forest reduced 500 to 650 V-J features to 13, which were used in a naive Bayes classifier (R e1071). TCRdb handled the public reads itself, with Q25 trimming in fastp and clone calling in MiXCR, and kept productive beta chains. A single entry per CDR3 protein holds the most common genes and DNA from its merged rows. TCRdb's processing, not the authors', yielded these V and J calls. The sample table holds about 280,000 distinct CDR3 sequences, of which less than 30% were seen once. Roughly 24% of the sample goes to the ten largest clones.

Hyperthyroidism patients were aged 18 to 65 years and newly diagnosed, with disease duration of less than 2 months. Exclusion was applied to patients with uncontrolled infections, other autoimmune diseases, pregnancy or lactation. Diagnoses relied on clinical symptoms, serum thyroxine and TRAb, thyroid ultrasound and orbital computed tomography. Blood from progressor patients was drawn when they were first diagnosed with hyperthyroidism, before any ophthalmopathy symptoms appeared. Ficoll-Paque density gradient centrifugation was used to isolate PBMCs from around 10 ml of fresh peripheral blood. Patients classed as progressors first received a Graves' hyperthyroidism diagnosis and then went on to develop ophthalmopathy during follow-up. Trizol reagent was used to extract total RNA, and RNA quality was then checked on an Agilent 2100 Bioanalyzer.

The chain is made from TRBV24-1 and TRBJ2-7, with 10 central nucleotides matching TRBD1. The receptor's source is a man aged 35 to 55 with Graves' hyperthyroidism that later progressed to Graves' ophthalmopathy. Sequenced material: blood. CDR3 protein: CATSDQGQGSYEQYF. The nucleotides read TGTGCCACCAGTGACCAGGGACAGGGGTCGTACGAGCAGTACTTC.